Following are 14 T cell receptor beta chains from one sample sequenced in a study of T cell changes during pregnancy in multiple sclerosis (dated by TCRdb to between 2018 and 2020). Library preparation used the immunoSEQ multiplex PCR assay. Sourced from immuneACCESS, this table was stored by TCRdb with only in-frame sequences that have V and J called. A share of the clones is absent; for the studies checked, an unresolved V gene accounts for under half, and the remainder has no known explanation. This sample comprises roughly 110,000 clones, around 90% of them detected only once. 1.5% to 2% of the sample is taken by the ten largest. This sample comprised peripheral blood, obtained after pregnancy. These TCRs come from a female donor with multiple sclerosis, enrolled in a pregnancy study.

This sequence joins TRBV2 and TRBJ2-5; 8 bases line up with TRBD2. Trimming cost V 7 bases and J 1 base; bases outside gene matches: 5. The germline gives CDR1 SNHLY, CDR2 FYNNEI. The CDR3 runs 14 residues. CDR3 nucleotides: TGTGCCAGCATAAGAGCGGGGGTCCAAGAGACCCAGTACTTC. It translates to CASIRAGVQETQYF.

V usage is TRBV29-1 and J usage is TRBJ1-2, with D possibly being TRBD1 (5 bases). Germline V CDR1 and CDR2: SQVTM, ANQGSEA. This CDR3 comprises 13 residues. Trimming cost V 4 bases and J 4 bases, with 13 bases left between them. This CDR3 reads CSVVGQGTYGYTF. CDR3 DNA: TGCAGCGTTGTAGGGCAGGGAACCTATGGCTACACCTTC.

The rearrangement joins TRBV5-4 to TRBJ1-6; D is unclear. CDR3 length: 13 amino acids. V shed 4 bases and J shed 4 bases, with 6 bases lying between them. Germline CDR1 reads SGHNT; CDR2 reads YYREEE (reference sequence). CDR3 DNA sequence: TGTGCCAGCAGCACGGGATATAATTCACCCCTCCACTTT. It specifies CASSTGYNSPLHF.

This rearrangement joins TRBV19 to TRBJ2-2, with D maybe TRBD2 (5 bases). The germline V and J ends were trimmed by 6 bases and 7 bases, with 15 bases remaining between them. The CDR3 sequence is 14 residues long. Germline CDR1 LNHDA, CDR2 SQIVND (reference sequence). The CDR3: CASRRSGADGELFF. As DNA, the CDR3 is TGTGCCAGTAGGCGGAGCGGTGCTGACGGGGAGCTGTTTTTT.

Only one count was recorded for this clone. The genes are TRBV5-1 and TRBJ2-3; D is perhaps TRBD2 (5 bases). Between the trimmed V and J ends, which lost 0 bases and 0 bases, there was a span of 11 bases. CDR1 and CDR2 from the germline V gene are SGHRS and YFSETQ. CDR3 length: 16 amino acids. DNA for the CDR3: TGCGCCAGCAGCTTGGGGACGGGAACTAGCACAGATACGCAGTATTTT. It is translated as CASSLGTGTSTDTQYF.

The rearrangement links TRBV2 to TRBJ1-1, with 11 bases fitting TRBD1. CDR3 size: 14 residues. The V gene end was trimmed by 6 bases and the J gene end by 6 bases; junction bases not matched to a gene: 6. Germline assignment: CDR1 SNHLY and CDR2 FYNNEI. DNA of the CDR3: TGTGCCAGCAGGGTCGGACAGGGGGCCCCTGAAGCTTTCTTT. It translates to CASRVGQGAPEAFF. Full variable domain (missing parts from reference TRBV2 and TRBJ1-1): EPEVTQTPSHQVTQMGQEVILRCVPISNHLYFYWYRQILGQKVEFLVSFYNNEISEKSEIFDDQFSVERPDGSNFTLKIRSTKLEDSAMYFCASRVGQGAPEAFFGQGTRLTVV.

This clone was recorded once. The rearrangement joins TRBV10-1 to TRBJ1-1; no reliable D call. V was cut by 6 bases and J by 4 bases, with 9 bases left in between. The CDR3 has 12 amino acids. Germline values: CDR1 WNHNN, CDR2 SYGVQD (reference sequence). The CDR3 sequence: CASSRQGTEAFF. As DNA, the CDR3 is TGCGCCAGCAGCCGACAAGGCACTGAAGCTTTCTTT.

This chain's CDR3 is CASSPAPGFEQYF. The CDR3, as DNA: TGTGCCAGTAGTCCGGCTCCAGGGTTTGAGCAGTACTTC. This sequence joins TRBV19 and TRBJ2-7; possibly TRBD1 for D (5 bases). V was clipped by 5 bases and J by 7 bases, with 15 bases between them. This CDR3 region has 13 residues. Germline V CDR1 and CDR2: LNHDA, SQIVND (reference sequence).

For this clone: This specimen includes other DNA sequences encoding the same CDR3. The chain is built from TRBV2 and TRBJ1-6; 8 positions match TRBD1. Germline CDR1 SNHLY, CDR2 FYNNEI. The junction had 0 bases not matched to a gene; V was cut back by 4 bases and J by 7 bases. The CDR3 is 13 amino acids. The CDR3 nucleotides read TGTGCCAGCAGTGGACAGGGGAATTCACCCCTCCACTTT. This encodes CASSGQGNSPLHF.

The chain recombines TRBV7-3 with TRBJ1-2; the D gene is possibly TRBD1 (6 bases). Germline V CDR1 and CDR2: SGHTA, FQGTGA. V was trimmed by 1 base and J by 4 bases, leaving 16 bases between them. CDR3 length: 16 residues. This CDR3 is CASSLSPRGGSYGYTF. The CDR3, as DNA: TGTGCCAGCAGCTTAAGTCCGAGAGGGGGATCCTATGGCTACACCTTC.

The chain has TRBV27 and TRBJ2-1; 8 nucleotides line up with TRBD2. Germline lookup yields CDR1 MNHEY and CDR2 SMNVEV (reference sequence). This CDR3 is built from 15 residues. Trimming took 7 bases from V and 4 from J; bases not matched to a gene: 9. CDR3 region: CASTLSGTTYNEQFF. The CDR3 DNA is TGTGCCAGCACCCTTAGCGGGACAACTTACAATGAGCAGTTCTTC.

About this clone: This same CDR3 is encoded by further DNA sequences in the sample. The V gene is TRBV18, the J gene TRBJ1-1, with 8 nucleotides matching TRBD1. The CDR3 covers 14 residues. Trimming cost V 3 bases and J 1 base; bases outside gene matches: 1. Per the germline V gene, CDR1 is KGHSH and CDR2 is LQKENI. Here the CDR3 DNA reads TGTGCCAGCTCACCGACAGGGGCGAACACTGAAGCTTTCTTT. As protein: CASSPTGANTEAFF. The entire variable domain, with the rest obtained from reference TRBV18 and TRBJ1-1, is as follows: NAGVMQNPRHLVRRRGQEARLRCSPMKGHSHVYWYRQLPEEGLKFMVYLQKENIIDESGMPKERFSAEFPKEGPSILRIQQVVRGDSAAYFCASSPTGANTEAFFGQGTRLTVV.

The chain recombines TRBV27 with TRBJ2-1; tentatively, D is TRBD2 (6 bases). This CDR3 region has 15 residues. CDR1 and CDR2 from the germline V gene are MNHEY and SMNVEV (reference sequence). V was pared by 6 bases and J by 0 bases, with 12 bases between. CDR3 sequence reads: CASSRGATSYNEQFF. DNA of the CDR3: TGTGCCAGCAGCCGCGGGGCCACCTCCTACAATGAGCAGTTCTTC.

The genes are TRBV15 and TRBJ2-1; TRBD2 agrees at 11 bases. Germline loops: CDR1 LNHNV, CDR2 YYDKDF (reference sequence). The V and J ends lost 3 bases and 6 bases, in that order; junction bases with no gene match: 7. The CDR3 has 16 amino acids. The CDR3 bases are TGTGCCACCAGCAGTACAACTAGCGGGGGACTCAATGAGCAGTTCTTC. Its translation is CATSSTTSGGLNEQFF.